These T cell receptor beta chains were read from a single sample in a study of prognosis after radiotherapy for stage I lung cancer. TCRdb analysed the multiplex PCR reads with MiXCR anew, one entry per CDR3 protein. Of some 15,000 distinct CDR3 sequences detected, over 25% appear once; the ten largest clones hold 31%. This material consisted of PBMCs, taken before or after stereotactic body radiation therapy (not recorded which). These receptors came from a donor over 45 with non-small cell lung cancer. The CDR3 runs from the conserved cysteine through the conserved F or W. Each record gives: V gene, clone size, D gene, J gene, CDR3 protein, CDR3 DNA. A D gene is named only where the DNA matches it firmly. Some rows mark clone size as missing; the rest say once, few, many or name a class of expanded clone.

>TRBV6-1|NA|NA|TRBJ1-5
CASSQRSGDNQPPHF
TGTGCCAGCAGCCAACGATCGGGGGACAATCAGCCCCCCCATTTT
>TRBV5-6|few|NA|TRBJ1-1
CASSPGQRNTEAFF
TGTGCCAGCAGCCCCGGACAGCGTAACACTGAAGCTTTCTTT
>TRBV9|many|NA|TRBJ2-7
CASSVGAEPYEQYF
TGTGCCAGCAGCGTAGGGGCAGAGCCCTACGAGCAGTACTTC
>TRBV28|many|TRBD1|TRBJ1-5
CASQDAGQGGNQPQHF
TGTGCCAGCCAGGATGCGGGACAGGGGGGCAATCAGCCCCAGCATTTT
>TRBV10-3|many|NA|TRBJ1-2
CAISEGGYGYTF
TGTGCCATCAGTGAAGGGGGCTATGGCTACACCTTC
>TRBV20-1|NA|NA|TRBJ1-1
CSARDQVTYTEAFF
TGCAGTGCTAGAGATCAGGTTACGTACACTGAAGCTTTCTTT
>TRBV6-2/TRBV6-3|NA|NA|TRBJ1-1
CASIANRDTEAFF
TGTGCTAGCATCGCCAACCGGGACACTGAAGCTTTCTTT
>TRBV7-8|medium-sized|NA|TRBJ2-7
CASRADRFADEQYF
TGTGCCAGCAGAGCTGACAGGTTCGCGGACGAGCAGTACTTC
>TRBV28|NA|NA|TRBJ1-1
CARTPRGGAAEAFF
TGTGCCAGAACCCCCCGGGGGGGGGCGGCTGAAGCCTTCTTT
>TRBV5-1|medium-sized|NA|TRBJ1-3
CASSLAGGAGNTIYF
TGCGCCAGCAGCTTGGCCGGGGGAGCTGGAAACACCATATATTTT
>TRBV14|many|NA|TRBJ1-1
CASSLLPPTANTEAFF
TGTGCCAGCAGCCTCCTCCCCCCAACGGCGAACACTGAAGCTTTCTTT
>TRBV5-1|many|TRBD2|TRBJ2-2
CASNPSGTINTGELFF
TGCGCCAGCAACCCTTCCGGGACTATCAACACCGGGGAGCTGTTTTTT
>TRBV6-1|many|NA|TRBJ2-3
CASSLDGTDTQYF
TGTGCCAGCAGCCTGGACGGGACAGATACGCAGTATTTT
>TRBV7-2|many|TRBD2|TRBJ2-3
CASSLRGAGGDTQYF
TGTGCCAGCAGCCTAAGAGGAGCGGGAGGAGATACGCAGTATTTT
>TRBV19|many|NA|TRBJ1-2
CASSILGTDTYYGYTF
TGTGCCAGTAGTATTTTAGGGACGGATACTTACTATGGCTACACCTTC
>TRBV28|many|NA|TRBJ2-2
CASSQIGGTGELFF
TGTGCCAGCAGTCAAATCGGTGGGACCGGGGAGCTGTTTTTT
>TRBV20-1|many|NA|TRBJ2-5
CSARPGAETQYF
TGCAGTGCCAGACCGGGGGCGGAGACCCAGTACTTC
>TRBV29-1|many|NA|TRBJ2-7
CSVGYGYEQYF
TGCAGCGTTGGTTATGGCTACGAGCAGTACTTC
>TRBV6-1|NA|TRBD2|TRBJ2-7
CASRAGTSVILSYEQYF
TGTGCCAGCAGAGCCGGGACTAGCGTGATTCTCTCCTACGAGCAGTACTTC
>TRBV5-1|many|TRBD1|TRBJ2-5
CASSPGQGSETQYF
TGCGCCAGCAGCCCGGGACAGGGATCAGAGACCCAGTACTTC
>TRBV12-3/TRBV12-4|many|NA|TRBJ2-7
CASRGQSYEQYF
TGTGCCAGCAGAGGACAGAGCTACGAGCAGTACTTC
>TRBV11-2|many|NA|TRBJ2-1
CASSFPGLPLREQFF
TGTGCCAGCAGCTTCCCGGGACTCCCCTTAAGGGAGCAGTTCTTC
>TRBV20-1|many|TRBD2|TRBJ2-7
CSVPHLAGDREQYF
TGCAGTGTTCCCCATCTAGCGGGAGACAGGGAGCAGTACTTC
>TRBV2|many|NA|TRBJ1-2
CASSVGGQNLYGYTF
TGTGCCAGCAGTGTGGGTGGACAGAACCTCTATGGCTACACCTTC
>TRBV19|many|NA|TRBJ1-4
CASNFGVANEKLFF
TGTGCCAGTAATTTCGGGGTTGCTAATGAAAAACTGTTTTTT
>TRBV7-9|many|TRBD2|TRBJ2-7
CASSLVRSSGVKYEQYF
TGTGCCAGCAGCTTAGTTCGCTCTAGCGGGGTTAAATACGAGCAGTACTTC
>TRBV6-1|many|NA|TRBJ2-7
CATATEYEQYF
TGTGCCACCGCGACGGAGTACGAGCAGTACTTC
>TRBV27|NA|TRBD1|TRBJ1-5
CASSLQGSNQPQHF
TGCGCCAGCAGTCTACAGGGGTCCAATCAGCCCCAGCATTTT
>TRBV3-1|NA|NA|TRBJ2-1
CASSQDRARRRNEQFF
TGTGCCAGCAGCCAAGATAGGGCTAGAAGAAGGAATGAGCAGTTCTTC
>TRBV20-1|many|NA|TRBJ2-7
CSAKGPDNEQYF
TGCAGTGCTAAAGGACCCGACAACGAGCAGTACTTC
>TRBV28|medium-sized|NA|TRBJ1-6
CASRGSSSYNSPLHF
TGTGCCAGCAGAGGGTCTAGCTCCTATAATTCACCCCTCCACTTT
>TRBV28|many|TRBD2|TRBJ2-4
CASSPGLAVAKNIQYF
TGTGCCAGCAGTCCGGGACTAGCGGTAGCCAAAAACATTCAGTACTTC